The clone carrying this TCR beta chain was detected ten times or more. V dropped 5 bases and J dropped 5; count of bases not matched to a gene: 2. The germline V gene encodes CDR1 ENHRY and CDR2 SYGVKD. The CDR3 is 12 amino acids. The sequenced template was cDNA made from the entire isolated RNA. The protocol was immunoSEQ multiplex PCR, while the TCRdb copy is restricted to in-frame clones and leaves out a portion. This sample yields some 410,000 clones, of which roughly 11% are seen a single time; approximately 0.05% belongs to the top ten. Every donor provided one heparinised blood draw, which averaged approximately 120 mL. The sample originates from a study of beta chain features in type 1 diabetes. About the research overall: In age, gender and cell yields, patients were similar to healthy donors.

This TCR came from a woman between 18 and 29 years old in good health. The chain combines TRBV10-3 with TRBJ2-7; TRBD1 matches at 8 bases. The specimen was naive CD4+ T cells from blood. As DNA, the CDR3 is TGTGCCATCAGTCGACAGGGGCACGAGCAGTACTTC. Protein sequence: CAISRQGHEQYF.